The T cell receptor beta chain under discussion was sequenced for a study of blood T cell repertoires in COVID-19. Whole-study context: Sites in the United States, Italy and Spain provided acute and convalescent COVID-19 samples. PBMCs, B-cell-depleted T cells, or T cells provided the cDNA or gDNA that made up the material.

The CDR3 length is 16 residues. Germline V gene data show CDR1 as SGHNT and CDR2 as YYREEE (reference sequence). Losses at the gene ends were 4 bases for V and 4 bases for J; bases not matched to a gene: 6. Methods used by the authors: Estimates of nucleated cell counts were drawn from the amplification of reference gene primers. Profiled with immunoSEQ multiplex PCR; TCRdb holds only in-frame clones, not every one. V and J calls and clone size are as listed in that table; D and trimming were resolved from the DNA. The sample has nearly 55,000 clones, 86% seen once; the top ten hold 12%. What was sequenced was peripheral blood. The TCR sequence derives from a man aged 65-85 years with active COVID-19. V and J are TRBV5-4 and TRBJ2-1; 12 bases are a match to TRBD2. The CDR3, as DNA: TGTGCCAGCAGCCGTCGACTAGCGGGGGTTTACAATGAGCAGTTCTTC. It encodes CASSRRLAGVYNEQFF.